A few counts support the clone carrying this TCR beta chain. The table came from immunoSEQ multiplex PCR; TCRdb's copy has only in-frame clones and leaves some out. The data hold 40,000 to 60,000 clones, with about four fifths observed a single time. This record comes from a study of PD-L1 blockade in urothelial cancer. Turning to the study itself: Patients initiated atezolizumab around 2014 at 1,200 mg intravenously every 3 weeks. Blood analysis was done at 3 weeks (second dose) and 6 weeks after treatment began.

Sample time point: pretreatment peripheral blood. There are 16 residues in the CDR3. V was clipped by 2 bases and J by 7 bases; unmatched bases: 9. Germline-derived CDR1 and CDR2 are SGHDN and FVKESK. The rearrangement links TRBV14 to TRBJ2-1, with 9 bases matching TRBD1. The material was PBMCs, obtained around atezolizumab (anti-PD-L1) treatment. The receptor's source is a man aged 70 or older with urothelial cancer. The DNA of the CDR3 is TGTGCCAGCAGCCAACCTCGGGACAGGGCTGGTAATGAGCAGTTCTTC. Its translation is CASSQPRDRAGNEQFF.